These 24 T cell receptor beta chains originate from one sample sequenced in a study of patients and donors after allogeneic stem cell transplantation. TCRdb passed the RT-PCR reads through MiXCR, listing each CDR3 protein once. The sample lists more than 75,000 distinct CDR3 sequences, less than 5% occurring once. Sequencing was done on a sample of blood, either unsorted or a sorted T cell fraction (not recorded which). Source of these receptors: a human donor who was either an allogeneic HSCT recipient or a stem cell or donor lymphocyte infusion donor (not recorded which). It is not recorded whose cells these are; they may come from a transplant donor.

This clonotype was picked up many times. The V and J genes are TRBV7-9 and TRBJ2-5; TRBD1 might be the D (5 bases). The CDR3 length is 14 residues. Germline CDR1 and CDR2: SEHNR and FQNEAQ (reference sequence). V lost 5 bases, J lost 5 bases, and 15 bases lay in between. The CDR3 nucleotides read TGTGCCAGCAGCGCCCGAACGGCAGGGGAGACCCAGTACTTC. The encoded protein is CASSARTAGETQYF.

The V and J genes are TRBV6-1 and TRBJ1-5, with D perhaps matching TRBD1 (6 bases). The CDR3 consists of 15 residues. CDR1 is MNHNS and CDR2 is SASEGT in the germline V gene. V dropped 2 bases and J dropped 1 base, with 9 bases sitting between them. The DNA for the CDR3 is TGTGCCAGCAGTGAAAACAGGGCCAGCAATCAGCCCCAGCATTTT. Residues: CASSENRASNQPQHF.

In this sample, this clonotype turned up many times. The chain is built from TRBV28 and TRBJ2-5; a weak D match, TRBD1 (6 bases). V lost 5 bases and J lost 8, with 9 bases in between. The germline V gene has CDR1 MDHEN and CDR2 SYDVKM. CDR3 size: 11 residues. The CDR3 is CASSRGGTQYF. DNA for the CDR3: TGTGCCAGCAGTCGAGGGGGTACCCAGTACTTC.

This clonotype was counted at least ten times. V and J are TRBV2 and TRBJ2-2; perhaps D is TRBD1 or TRBD2 (5 bases each). Germline lookup yields CDR1 SNHLY and CDR2 FYNNEI. The CDR3 length is 18 residues. Trimming removed 11 bases from V and 0 bases from J, with 25 bases in between. This CDR3 is CASQPALRGFTNTGELFF. CDR3 in DNA: TGTGCCTCGCAGCCGGCCCTGAGGGGATTTACGAACACCGGGGAGCTGTTTTTT.

This clonotype occurred many times. The V gene is TRBV5-6, the J gene TRBJ1-1; no clear D. V was pared by 4 bases and J by 7 bases, with 11 bases between. This CDR3 is 12 amino acids long. Germline CDR1 reads SGHDT; CDR2 reads YYEEEE. The CDR3 nucleotides are TGTGCCAGCAGCCCTGTAGGTGGTGAAGCTTTCTTT. It specifies CASSPVGGEAFF.

This clonotype was seen ten or more times. The CDR3 nucleotides are TGTGCCAGCAGCACGAGATTGGGCCGCTCTGGAAACACCATATATTTT. Protein: CASSTRLGRSGNTIYF. This chain links TRBV28 with TRBJ1-3; D unresolved. Germline assignment: CDR1 MDHEN and CDR2 SYDVKM. The V and J ends lost 6 bases and 0 bases respectively, with 15 bases between them. The CDR3 contains 16 residues.

The V and J genes are TRBV10-3 and TRBJ1-3; D remains ambiguous. The V gene's germline CDR1 is ENHRY and CDR2 SYGVKD. The CDR3 has 13 amino acids. The V end was cut by 6 bases, the J end by 0 bases, with 6 bases between. The CDR3 DNA follows: TGTGCCATCAGAGAAACCTCTGGAAACACCATATATTTT. Translating gives CAIRETSGNTIYF.

The J gene is TRBJ2-7, the V gene TRBV18, with TRBD1 matching over 8 bases. This CDR3 is built from 14 residues. Looked up from germline, CDR1 is KGHSH and CDR2 is LQKENI. V lost 3 bases to trimming and J lost 6 bases; unmatched junction nucleotides: 7. DNA of the CDR3: TGTGCCAGCTCACCGACGACAGGGGCGGGCGAGCAGTACTTC. Residues: CASSPTTGAGEQYF.

This clonotype turned up a few times. The V call is TRBV10-3, the J call TRBJ1-2, with D maybe TRBD1 (5 bases). Per the germline V gene, CDR1 is ENHRY and CDR2 is SYGVKD. This CDR3 comprises 12 residues. Trimming took 0 bases from V and 6 from J, leaving 5 bases between them. CDR3 in amino acids: CAISESGDGYTF. For the CDR3, the DNA is TGTGCCATCAGTGAGTCAGGGGATGGCTACACCTTC.

In this sample, this clonotype turned up many times. This chain connects TRBV12-3 or TRBV12-4 to TRBJ2-7; D might be TRBD1 or TRBD2, each matching 5 bases. V was pared by 3 bases and J by 5 bases, with 17 bases between. The CDR3 spans 15 residues. In DNA, the CDR3 is TGTGCCAGCAGTTTTTATCCGGGGCAGGGTGACGAGCAGTACTTC. Its protein product is CASSFYPGQGDEQYF.

This clonotype was detected many times. This chain uses TRBV18 with TRBJ2-7; 9 bases agree with TRBD1. Germline loops: CDR1 KGHSH, CDR2 LQKENI. The V segment lost 6 bases and the J segment 6 bases; nucleotides outside the gene matches: 9. This CDR3 region has 14 residues. The CDR3 loop is CASSPGQGLSEQYF. Here the CDR3 DNA reads TGTGCCAGCTCCCCGGGACAGGGACTGAGCGAGCAGTACTTC.

This clonotype was found many times. The chain uses TRBV27 and TRBJ1-1; 8 bases map to TRBD1. V dropped 3 bases and J dropped 0; count of bases not matched to a gene: 18. Germline V gene sequence: CDR1 MNHEY, CDR2 SMNVEV (reference sequence). The CDR3 runs 20 residues. The DNA for the CDR3 is TGTGCCAGCAGTTTTGGCCCGAGGAGGACAGGGCGTCTCATGAACACTGAAGCTTTCTTT. This gives the protein CASSFGPRRTGRLMNTEAFF.

Sample share makes this clonotype medium-sized (0.01 to 0.1%). The gene calls are TRBV7-9 and TRBJ2-1, with D hard to call. The CDR3 is 15 amino acids. Looked up from germline, CDR1 is SEHNR and CDR2 is FQNEAQ (reference sequence). V lost 5 bases and J lost 0, with 11 bases in between. In DNA form, the CDR3 reads TGTGCCAGCAGCCCAGGACGTAGCTCCTACAATGAGCAGTTCTTC. Its protein product is CASSPGRSSYNEQFF.

V is TRBV20-1 and J is TRBJ1-5; D remains ambiguous. The CDR3 contains 13 residues. Trimming removed 2 bases from V and 6 bases from J, with 11 bases in between. Germline CDR1 DFQATT, CDR2 SNEGSKA (reference sequence). The CDR3 DNA reads TGCAGTGCTAGAAGAGGGTTGGGTCAGCCCCAGCATTTT. Residues: CSARRGLGQPQHF.

This clonotype was seen ten or more times. The V gene is TRBV5-1, the J gene TRBJ1-5; TRBD1 agrees at 9 bases. Germline V CDR1 and CDR2: SGHRS, YFSETQ. With V trimmed by 4 bases and J by 1 base, 3 bases remained unmatched. The CDR3 is 15 amino acids. CDR3 residues: CASSRTGESNQPQHF. The DNA of the CDR3 is TGCGCCAGCAGCCGGACAGGGGAGAGCAATCAGCCCCAGCATTTT.

This clonotype occurred many times. The V and J genes are TRBV12-3 or TRBV12-4 and TRBJ2-7; 7 nucleotides match TRBD1. V was clipped by 7 bases and J by 3 bases; unmatched bases: 15. This CDR3 comprises 16 residues. CDR3 in DNA: TGTGCCAGCACCCTAGGGTCCGCAGGGGGAGTCTACGAGCAGTACTTC. Its translation is CASTLGSAGGVYEQYF.

This clonotype was picked up many times. CDR3 region: CASSQAADKQYF. CDR3 bases: TGTGCCAGCAGCCAAGCGGCGGATAAGCAGTACTTC. This rearrangement joins TRBV3-1 to TRBJ2-7; D gene uncertain. CDR1 and CDR2 from the germline V gene are LGHDT and YNNKEL (reference sequence). The CDR3 runs 12 residues. The V end lost 1 base, the J end lost 8 bases, and 9 bases lay between the germline ends.

In this sample, this clonotype turned up many times. This sequence joins TRBV5-1 and TRBJ2-7; TRBD2 agrees at 7 bases. This CDR3 is 19 amino acids long. J was trimmed by 0 bases and V by 6 bases; bases with no gene match: 21. Germline V gives CDR1 SGHRS, CDR2 YFSETQ. For the CDR3, the DNA is TGCGCCAGCACCCTCGGTAGGGAGCGGGGATCCAGGAGCTCCTACGAGCAGTACTTC. The encoded protein is CASTLGRERGSRSSYEQYF.

This clonotype was counted between two and nine times. This chain connects TRBV25-1 to TRBJ2-7, with TRBD2 as a possible D gene (5 bases). The CDR3 is made up of 14 amino acids. V shed 8 bases and J shed 3 bases, with 17 bases lying between them. From germline, CDR1 is MGHDK and CDR2 SYGVNS. The DNA of the CDR3 is TGTGCCAGCGGTGTGAGCGGAGCCTTCTACGAGCAGTACTTC. Translated: CASGVSGAFYEQYF.

This clonotype was picked up many times. This chain joins TRBV30 and TRBJ1-2; 7 bases align to TRBD1. The CDR3 is 13 residues long. V gave up 2 bases and J gave up 4 bases; unmatched junction bases: 4. Germline values: CDR1 GTSNPN, CDR2 SVGIG (reference sequence). CDR3 nucleotide sequence: TGTGCCTGGAGTACGGACAGGCCCTATGGCTACACCTTC. It is translated as CAWSTDRPYGYTF.

This clonotype was found many times. V gene TRBV20-1 combines with J gene TRBJ1-2; D gene unclear. The CDR3 has 12 residues. Between the trimmed V and J ends, which lost 6 bases and 5 bases, there was a span of 13 bases. Looked up from germline, CDR1 is DFQATT and CDR2 is SNEGSKA (reference sequence). CDR3 coding DNA: TGCAGTGCCTTTTCACGGGGTTATGGCTACACCTTC. Translated: CSAFSRGYGYTF.

In this sample, this clonotype turned up a few times. The V gene is TRBV18, the J gene TRBJ2-5; 7 bases fit TRBD2. CDR3 size: 14 residues. Germline V gene sequence: CDR1 KGHSH, CDR2 LQKENI. Trimming took 3 bases from V and 3 from J; bases not matched to a gene: 4. The CDR3 DNA is TGTGCCAGCTCACCCCTCCGGGGGGAAGAGACCCAGTACTTC. It specifies CASSPLRGEETQYF.

This clonotype was seen repeatedly, ten times or more. V and J are TRBV2 and TRBJ2-7; D remains ambiguous. Trimming stripped 7 bases from V and 2 bases from J, with 15 bases between. Germline loops: CDR1 SNHLY, CDR2 FYNNEI. The CDR3 totals 14 residues. This chain's CDR3 is CASKLTLFTYEQYF. CDR3 DNA sequence: TGTGCCAGCAAGCTGACGTTGTTCACCTACGAGCAGTACTTC.

Ten or more counts support this clonotype. The chain is built from TRBV15 and TRBJ1-5, with D tentatively TRBD1 (5 bases). This CDR3 contains 14 residues. Trimming stripped 0 bases from V and 5 bases from J, with 8 bases between. Germline assignment: CDR1 LNHNV and CDR2 YYDKDF (reference sequence). The CDR3 coding sequence is TGTGCCACCAGCAGAGATCCGGGGCATCAGCCCCAGCATTTT. Residues: CATSRDPGHQPQHF.